The TCR beta chain under discussion was sequenced for a study of T cells in tuberculosis. The germline V gene encodes CDR1 SGHNT and CDR2 YYREEE (reference sequence). The CDR3 totals 15 residues. V shed 4 bases and J shed 5 bases, with 18 bases lying between them. Described time point: new active TB diagnosis, blood taken before or within 7 days of starting treatment. Sequenced by immunoSEQ multiplex PCR; TCRdb stores in-frame clones only, minus some. The sample records 47,000 or so clones, nearly 95% being singletons. Regarding this clone: The antigen is undetermined.

Study findings and constraints: Smaller distances to GMM-specific TCRs suggested their expansion in active tuberculosis.

The chain combines TRBV5-4 with TRBJ1-1; a possible D gene is TRBD1 (5 bases). Specimen: PBMCs, collected at tuberculosis diagnosis. The TCR was taken from an adult with tuberculosis. The CDR3 protein is CASSPFRQGRTEAFF. The CDR3 DNA reads TGTGCCAGCAGCCCTTTTCGGCAGGGCAGGACTGAAGCTTTCTTT.